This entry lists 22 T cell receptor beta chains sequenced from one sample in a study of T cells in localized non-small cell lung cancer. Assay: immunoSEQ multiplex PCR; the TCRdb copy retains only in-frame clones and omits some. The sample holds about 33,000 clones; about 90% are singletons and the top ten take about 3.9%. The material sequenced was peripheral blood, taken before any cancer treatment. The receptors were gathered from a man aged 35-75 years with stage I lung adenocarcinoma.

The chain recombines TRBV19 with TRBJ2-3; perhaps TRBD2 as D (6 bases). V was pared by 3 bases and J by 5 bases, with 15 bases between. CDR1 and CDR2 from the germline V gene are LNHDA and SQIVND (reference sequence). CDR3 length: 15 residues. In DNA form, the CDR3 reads TGTGCCAGTAGTATTGCGGGGCTAGCAGGAGATACGCAGTATTTT. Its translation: CASSIAGLAGDTQYF.

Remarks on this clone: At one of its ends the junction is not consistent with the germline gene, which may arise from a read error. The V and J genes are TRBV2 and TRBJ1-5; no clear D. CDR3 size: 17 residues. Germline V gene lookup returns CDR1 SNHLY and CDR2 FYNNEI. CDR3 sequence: CASSQARGFYSNQPQHF. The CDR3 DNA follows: TGTGCCAGCAGTCAAGCACGGGGTTTCTATAGCAATCAGCCCCAGCATTTT. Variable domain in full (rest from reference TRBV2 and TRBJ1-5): EPEVTQTPSHQVTQMGQEVILRCVPISNHLYFYWYRQILGQKVEFLVSFYNNEISEKSEIFDDQFSVERPDGSNFTLKIRSTKLEDSAMYFCASSQARGFYSNQPQHFGDGTRLSIL.

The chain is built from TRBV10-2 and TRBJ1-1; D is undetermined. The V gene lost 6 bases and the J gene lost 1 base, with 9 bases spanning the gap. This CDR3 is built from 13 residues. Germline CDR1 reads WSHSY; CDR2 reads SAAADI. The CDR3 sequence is CASRVRGNTEAFF. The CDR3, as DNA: TGCGCCAGCAGGGTCCGTGGGAACACTGAAGCTTTCTTT.

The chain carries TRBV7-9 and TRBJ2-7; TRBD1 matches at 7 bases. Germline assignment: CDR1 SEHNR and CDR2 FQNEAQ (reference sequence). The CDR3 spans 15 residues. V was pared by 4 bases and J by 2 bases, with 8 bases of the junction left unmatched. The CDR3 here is CASSSIAGTAYEQYF. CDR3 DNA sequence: TGTGCCAGCAGCTCCATTGCCGGGACAGCCTACGAGCAGTACTTC.

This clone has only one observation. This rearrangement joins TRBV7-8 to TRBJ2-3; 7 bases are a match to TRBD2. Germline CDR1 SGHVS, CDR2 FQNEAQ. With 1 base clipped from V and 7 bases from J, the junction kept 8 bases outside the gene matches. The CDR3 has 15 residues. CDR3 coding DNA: TGTGCCAGCAGCTTAGATGGGACTATCCCCAATACGCAGTATTTT. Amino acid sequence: CASSLDGTIPNTQYF.

CDR3 region: CASSLGTGRAFF. CDR3 in DNA: TGTGCCAGCAGCTTGGGTACGGGTAGGGCTTTCTTT. The chain employs TRBV5-5 and TRBJ1-1; no definite D call. This CDR3 contains 12 residues. V dropped 0 bases and J dropped 11 bases, with 11 bases sitting between them. The germline V gene encodes CDR1 SGHKS and CDR2 YYEKEE (reference sequence).

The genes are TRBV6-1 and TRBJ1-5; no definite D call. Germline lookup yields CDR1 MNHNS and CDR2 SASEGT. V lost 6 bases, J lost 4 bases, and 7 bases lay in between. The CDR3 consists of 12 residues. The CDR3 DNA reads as TGTGCCAGCAGACCCGAAAATCAGCCCCAGCATTTT. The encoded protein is CASRPENQPQHF.

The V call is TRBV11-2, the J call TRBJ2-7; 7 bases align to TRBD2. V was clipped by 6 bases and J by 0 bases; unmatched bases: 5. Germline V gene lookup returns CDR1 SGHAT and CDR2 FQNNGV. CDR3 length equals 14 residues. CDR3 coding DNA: TGTGCCAGCAGTGGACGGGGGGTCTCCTACGAGCAGTACTTC. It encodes CASSGRGVSYEQYF.

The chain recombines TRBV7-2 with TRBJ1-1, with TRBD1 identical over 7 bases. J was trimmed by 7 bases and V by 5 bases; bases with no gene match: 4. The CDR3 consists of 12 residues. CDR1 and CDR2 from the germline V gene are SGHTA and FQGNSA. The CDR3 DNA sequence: TGTGCCAGCAGCCCATGGACAGGTGAAGCTTTCTTT. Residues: CASSPWTGEAFF.

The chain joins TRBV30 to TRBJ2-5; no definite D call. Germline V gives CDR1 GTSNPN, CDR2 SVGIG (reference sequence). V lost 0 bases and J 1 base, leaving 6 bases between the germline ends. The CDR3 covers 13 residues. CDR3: CAWSVGFQETQYF. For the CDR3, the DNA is TGTGCCTGGAGTGTAGGTTTCCAAGAGACCCAGTACTTC.

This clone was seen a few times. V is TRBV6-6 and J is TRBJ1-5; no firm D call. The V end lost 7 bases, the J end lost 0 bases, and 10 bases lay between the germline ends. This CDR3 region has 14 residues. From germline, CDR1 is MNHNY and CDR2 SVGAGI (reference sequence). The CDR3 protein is CASIEGNSNQPQHF. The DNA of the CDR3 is TGTGCCAGCATTGAGGGAAATAGCAATCAGCCCCAGCATTTT.

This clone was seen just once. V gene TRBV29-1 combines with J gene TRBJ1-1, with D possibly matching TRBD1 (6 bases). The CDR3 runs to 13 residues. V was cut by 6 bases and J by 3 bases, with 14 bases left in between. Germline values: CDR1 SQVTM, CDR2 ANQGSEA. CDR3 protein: CSVHRDPDTEAFF. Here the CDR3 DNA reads TGCAGCGTGCACAGGGATCCCGACACTGAAGCTTTCTTT.

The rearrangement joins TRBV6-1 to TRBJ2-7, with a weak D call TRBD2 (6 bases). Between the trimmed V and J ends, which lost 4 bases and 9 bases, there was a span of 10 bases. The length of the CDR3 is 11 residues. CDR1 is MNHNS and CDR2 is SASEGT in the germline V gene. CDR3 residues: CASSGGERQYF. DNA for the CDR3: TGTGCCAGCAGTGGGGGGGAGAGGCAGTACTTC.

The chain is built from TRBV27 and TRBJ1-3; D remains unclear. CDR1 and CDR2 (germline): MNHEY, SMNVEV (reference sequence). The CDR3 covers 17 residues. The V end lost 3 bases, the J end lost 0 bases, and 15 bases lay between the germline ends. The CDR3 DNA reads TGTGCCAGCAGTTTCCCCCCAGGCCAGGCCTCTGGAAACACCATATATTTT. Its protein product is CASSFPPGQASGNTIYF.

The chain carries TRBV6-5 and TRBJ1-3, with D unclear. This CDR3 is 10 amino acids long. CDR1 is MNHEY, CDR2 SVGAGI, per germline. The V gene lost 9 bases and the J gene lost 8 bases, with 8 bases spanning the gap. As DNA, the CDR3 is TGTGCCAGTGGGTCGGACACCATATATTTT. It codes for CASGSDTIYF.

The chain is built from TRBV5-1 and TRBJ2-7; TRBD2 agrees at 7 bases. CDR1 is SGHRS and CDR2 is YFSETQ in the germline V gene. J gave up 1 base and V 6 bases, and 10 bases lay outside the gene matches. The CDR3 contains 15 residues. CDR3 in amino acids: CASTWDYSRSYEQYF. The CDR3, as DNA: TGCGCCAGCACTTGGGACTACTCCCGATCCTACGAGCAGTACTTC.

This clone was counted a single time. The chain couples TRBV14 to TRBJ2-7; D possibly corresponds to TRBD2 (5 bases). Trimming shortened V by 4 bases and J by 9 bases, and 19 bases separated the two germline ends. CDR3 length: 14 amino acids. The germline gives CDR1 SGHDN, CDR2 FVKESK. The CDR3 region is CASSPGVKGRGQYF. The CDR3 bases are TGTGCCAGCAGCCCCGGGGTTAAGGGCAGAGGGCAGTACTTC.

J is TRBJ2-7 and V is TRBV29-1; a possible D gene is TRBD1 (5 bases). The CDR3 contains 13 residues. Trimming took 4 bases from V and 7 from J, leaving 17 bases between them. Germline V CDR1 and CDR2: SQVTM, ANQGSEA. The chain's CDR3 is CSVGFGRAKEQYF. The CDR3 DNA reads TGCAGCGTTGGGTTCGGCAGGGCAAAAGAGCAGTACTTC.

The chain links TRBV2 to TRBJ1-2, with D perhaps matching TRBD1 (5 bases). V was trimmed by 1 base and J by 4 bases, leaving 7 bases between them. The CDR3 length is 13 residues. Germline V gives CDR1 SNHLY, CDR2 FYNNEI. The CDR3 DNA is TGTGCCAGCAGTGAAGGACAGATCTATGGCTACACCTTC. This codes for CASSEGQIYGYTF.

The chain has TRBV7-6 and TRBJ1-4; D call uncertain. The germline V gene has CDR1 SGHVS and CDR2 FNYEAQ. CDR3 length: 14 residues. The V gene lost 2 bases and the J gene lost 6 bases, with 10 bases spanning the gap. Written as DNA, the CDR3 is TGTGCCAGCAGCTTAAGAGGCTGGGATGAAAAACTGTTTTTT. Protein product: CASSLRGWDEKLFF.

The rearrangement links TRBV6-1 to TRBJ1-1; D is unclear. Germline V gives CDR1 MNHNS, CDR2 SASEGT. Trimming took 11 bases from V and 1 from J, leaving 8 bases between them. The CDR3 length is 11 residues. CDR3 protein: CAHSPNTEAFF. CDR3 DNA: TGTGCCCACAGTCCGAACACTGAAGCTTTCTTT.

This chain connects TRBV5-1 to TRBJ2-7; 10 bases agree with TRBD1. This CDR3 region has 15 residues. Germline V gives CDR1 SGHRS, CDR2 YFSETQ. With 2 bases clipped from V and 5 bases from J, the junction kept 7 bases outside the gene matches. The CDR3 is CASSFTGTGVHEQYF. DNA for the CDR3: TGCGCCAGCAGCTTTACCGGGACAGGGGTCCACGAGCAGTACTTC. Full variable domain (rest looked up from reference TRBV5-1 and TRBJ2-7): KAGVTQTPRYLIKTRGQQVTLSCSPISGHRSVSWYQQTPGQGLQFLFEYFSETQRNKGNFPGRFSGRQFSNSRSEMNVSTLELGDSALYLCASSFTGTGVHEQYFGPGTRLTVT.